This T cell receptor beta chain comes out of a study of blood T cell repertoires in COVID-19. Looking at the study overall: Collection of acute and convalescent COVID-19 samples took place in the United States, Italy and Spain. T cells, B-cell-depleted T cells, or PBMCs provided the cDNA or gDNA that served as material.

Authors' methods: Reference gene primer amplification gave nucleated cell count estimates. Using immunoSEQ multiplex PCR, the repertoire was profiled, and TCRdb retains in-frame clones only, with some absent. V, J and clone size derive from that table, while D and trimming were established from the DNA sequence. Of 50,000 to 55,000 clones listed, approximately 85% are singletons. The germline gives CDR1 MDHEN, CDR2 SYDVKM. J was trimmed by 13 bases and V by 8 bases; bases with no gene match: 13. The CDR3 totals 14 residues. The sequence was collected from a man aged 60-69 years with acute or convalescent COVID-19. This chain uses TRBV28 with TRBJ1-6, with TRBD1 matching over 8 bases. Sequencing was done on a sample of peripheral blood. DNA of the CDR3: TGTGCCAGCGGCATAGGGACAGGAAATTTCCCCCTCCACTTT. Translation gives CASGIGTGNFPLHF. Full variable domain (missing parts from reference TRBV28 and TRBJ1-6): DVKVTQSSRYLVKRTGEKVFLECVQDMDHENMFWYRQDPGLGLRLIYFSYDVKMKEKGDIPEGYSVSREKKERFSLILESASTNQTSMYLCASGIGTGNFPLHFGNGTRLTVT.